The source of this T cell receptor (beta chain) is a study of blood T cells in healthy people across ages. For the second PCR, which ran for roughly 7 to 11 cycles, a sample-barcoded 5' primer and a J-beta primer mix were used. MiXCR was run by TCRdb on the 5' RACE reads, yielding one entry per CDR3 protein. The sample holds about 510,000 distinct CDR3 sequences; 25% to 35% are singletons and the top ten take 3.6%. It was ten milliliters of peripheral blood that were drawn from each donor. Germline V gene lookup returns CDR1 MDHEN and CDR2 SYDVKM. Trimming removed 6 bases from V and 8 bases from J; junction bases left unmatched: 9. This CDR3 is 13 amino acids long. The sample also formed part of further work on T cells of mothers and their children.

Sequenced sample: blood. J is TRBJ1-2 and V is TRBV28; the match to TRBD1 covers 7 bases. The sequence was obtained from a boy between 2 and 10 years old in good health. The DNA of the CDR3 is TGTGCCAGCAGGGATTTTAGGACAGGAGGCTACACCTTC. It is translated as CASRDFRTGGYTF.